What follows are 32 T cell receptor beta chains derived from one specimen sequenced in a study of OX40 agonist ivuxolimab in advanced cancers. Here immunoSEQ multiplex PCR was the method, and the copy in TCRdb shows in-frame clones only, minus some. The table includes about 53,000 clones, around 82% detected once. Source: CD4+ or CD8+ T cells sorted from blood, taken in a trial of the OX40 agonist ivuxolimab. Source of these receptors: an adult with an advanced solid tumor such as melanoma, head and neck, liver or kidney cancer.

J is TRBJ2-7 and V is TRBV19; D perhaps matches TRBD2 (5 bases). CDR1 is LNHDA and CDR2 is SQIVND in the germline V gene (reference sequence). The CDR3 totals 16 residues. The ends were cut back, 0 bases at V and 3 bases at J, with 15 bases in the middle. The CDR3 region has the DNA TGTGCCAGTAGTATAGAGGGCGGACTTGACGTCTACGAGCAGTACTTC. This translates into CASSIEGGLDVYEQYF.

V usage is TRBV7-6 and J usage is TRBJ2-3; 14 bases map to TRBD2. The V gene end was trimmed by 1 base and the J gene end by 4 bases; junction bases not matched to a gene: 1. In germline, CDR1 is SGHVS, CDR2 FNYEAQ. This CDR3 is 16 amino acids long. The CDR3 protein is CASSLGLAGGPDTQYF. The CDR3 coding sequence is TGTGCCAGCAGCTTAGGACTAGCGGGAGGGCCAGATACGCAGTATTTT.

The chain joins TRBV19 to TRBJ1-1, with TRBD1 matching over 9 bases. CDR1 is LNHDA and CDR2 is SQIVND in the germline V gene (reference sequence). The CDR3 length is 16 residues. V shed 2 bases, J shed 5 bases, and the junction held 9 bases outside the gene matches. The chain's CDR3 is CASSIKGNRGRTEAFF. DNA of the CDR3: TGTGCCAGTAGTATAAAGGGGAACAGGGGGCGAACTGAAGCTTTCTTT.

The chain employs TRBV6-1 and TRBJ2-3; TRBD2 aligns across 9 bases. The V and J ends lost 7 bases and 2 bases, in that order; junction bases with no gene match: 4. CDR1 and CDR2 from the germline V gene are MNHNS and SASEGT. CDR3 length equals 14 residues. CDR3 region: CASKGLANTDTQYF. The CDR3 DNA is TGTGCCAGCAAGGGACTAGCTAACACAGATACGCAGTATTTT.

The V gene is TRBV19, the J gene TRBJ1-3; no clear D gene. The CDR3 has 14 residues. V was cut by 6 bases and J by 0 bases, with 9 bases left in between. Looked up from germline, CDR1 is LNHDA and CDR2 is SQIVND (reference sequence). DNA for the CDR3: TGTGCCAGTAGCACAGCGGTCTCTGGAAACACCATATATTTT. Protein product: CASSTAVSGNTIYF.

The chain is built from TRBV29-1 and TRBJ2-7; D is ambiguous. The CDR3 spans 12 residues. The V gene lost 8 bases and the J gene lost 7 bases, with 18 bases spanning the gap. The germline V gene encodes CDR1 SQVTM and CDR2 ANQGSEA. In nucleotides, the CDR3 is TGCAGCTACTCGGGTCTCACCGGGGAGCAGTACTTC. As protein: CSYSGLTGEQYF.

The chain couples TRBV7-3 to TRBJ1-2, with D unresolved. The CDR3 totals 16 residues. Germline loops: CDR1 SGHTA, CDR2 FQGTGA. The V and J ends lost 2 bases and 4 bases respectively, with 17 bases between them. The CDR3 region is CASSLRSLGEAYGYTF. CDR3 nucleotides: TGTGCCAGCAGCTTACGGAGTTTAGGAGAGGCCTATGGCTACACCTTC.

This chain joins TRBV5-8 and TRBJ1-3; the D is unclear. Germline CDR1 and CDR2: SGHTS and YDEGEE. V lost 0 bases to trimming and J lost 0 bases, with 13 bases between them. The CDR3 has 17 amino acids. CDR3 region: CASSLGNQPLSGNTIYF. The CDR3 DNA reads TGTGCCAGCAGCTTGGGGAATCAGCCCCTCTCTGGAAACACCATATATTTT.

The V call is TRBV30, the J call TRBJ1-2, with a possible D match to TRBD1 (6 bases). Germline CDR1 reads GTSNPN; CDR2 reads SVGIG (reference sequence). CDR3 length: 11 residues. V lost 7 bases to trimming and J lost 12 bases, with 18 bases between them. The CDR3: CALRDTPKNTF. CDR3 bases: TGTGCCTTGAGGGACACCCCAAAAAACACCTTC.

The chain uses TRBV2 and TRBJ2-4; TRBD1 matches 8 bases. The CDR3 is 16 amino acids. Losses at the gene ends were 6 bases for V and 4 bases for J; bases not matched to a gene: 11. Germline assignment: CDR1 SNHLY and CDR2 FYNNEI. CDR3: CASRDERQGKKNIQYF. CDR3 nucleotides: TGTGCCAGCAGAGATGAAAGACAGGGGAAGAAAAACATTCAGTACTTC.

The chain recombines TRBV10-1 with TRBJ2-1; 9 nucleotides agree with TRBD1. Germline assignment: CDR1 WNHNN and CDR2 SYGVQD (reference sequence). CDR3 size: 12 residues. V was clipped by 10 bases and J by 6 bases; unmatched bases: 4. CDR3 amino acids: CATATGGNEQFF. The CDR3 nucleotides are TGCGCCACCGCGACAGGGGGCAATGAGCAGTTCTTC.

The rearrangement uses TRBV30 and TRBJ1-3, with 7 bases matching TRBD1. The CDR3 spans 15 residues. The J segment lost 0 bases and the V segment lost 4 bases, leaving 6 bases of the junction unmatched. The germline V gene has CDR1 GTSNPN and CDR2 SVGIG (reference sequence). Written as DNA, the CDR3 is TGTGCCTGGAATAAGGGACAGAGCTCTGGAAACACCATATATTTT. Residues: CAWNKGQSSGNTIYF.

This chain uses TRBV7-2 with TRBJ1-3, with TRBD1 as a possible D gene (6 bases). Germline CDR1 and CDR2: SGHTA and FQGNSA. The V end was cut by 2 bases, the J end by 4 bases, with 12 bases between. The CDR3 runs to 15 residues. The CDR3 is CASSLSNRVGNTIYF. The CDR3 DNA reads TGTGCCAGCAGCTTAAGCAACAGGGTCGGAAACACCATATATTTT.

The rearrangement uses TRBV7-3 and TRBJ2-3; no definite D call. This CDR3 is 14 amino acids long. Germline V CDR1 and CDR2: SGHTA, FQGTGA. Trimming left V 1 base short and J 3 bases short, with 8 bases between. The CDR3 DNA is TGTGCCAGCAGCTTAAATCCAAGGACAGATACGCAGTATTTT. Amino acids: CASSLNPRTDTQYF.

Here the CDR3 DNA reads TGTGCCAGCTCCGGACTAGCGGGAGTAGTAGAGACCCAGTACTTC. Translation gives CASSGLAGVVETQYF. This chain links TRBV6-1 with TRBJ2-5; TRBD2 matches 13 bases. CDR3 length: 15 amino acids. CDR1 and CDR2 (germline): MNHNS, SASEGT. The junction had 7 bases not matched to a gene; V was cut back by 8 bases and J by 4 bases.

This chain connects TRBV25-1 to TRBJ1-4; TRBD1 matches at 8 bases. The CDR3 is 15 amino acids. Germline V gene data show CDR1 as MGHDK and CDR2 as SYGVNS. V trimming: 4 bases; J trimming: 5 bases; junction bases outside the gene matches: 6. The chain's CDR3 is CASSALQGGNEKLFF. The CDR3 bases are TGTGCCAGCAGTGCCCTACAGGGGGGGAATGAAAAACTGTTTTTT.

CDR3 protein: CSAYTSGRAREQFF. The CDR3 nucleotides read TGCAGCGCGTATACTAGCGGGAGGGCCCGGGAGCAGTTCTTC. The rearrangement uses TRBV29-1 and TRBJ2-1, with TRBD2 matching over 13 bases. Germline V CDR1 and CDR2: SQVTM, ANQGSEA. With 7 bases clipped from V and 10 bases from J, the junction kept 10 bases outside the gene matches. CDR3 length: 14 residues.

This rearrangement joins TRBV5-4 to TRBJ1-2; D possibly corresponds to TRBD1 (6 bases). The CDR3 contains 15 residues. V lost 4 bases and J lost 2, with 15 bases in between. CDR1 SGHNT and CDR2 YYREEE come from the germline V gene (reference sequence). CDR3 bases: TGTGCCAGCAGCACCCAGACAGGCTCGAACTATGGCTACACCTTC. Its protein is CASSTQTGSNYGYTF.

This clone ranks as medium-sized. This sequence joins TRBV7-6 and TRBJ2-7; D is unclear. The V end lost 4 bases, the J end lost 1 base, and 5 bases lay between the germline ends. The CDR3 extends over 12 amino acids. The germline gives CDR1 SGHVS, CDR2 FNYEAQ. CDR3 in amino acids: CASSSNSYEQYF. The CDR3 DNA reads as TGTGCCAGCAGCTCCAATTCCTACGAGCAGTACTTC.

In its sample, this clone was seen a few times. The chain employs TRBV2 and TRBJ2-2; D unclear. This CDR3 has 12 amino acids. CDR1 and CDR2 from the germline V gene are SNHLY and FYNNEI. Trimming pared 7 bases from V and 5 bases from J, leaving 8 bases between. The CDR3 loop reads CASNLGTGELFF. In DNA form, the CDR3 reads TGTGCCAGCAACTTAGGGACCGGGGAGCTGTTTTTT.

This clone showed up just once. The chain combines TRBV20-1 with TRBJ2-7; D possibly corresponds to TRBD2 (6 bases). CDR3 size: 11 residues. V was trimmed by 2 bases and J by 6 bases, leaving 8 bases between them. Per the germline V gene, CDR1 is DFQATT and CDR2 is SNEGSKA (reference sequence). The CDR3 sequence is CSARQGGEQYF. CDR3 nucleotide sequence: TGCAGTGCTAGACAGGGAGGCGAGCAGTACTTC.

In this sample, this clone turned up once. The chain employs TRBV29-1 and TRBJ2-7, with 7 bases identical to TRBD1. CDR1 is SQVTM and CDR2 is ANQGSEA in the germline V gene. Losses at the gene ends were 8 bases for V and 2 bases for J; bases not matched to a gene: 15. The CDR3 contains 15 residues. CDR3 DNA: TGCAGCACACGTGGGAGACAGGGCTCGACCTACGAGCAGTACTTC. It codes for CSTRGRQGSTYEQYF.

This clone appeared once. CDR3 coding DNA: TGTGCCAGCAGTTACTCCGGCCGACAGGACGACTACACCTTC. Its protein product is CASSYSGRQDDYTF. The chain uses TRBV6-6 and TRBJ1-2, with D perhaps matching TRBD1 (6 bases). The length of the CDR3 is 14 residues. The V gene lost 0 bases and the J gene lost 10 bases, with 15 bases spanning the gap. Germline V CDR1 and CDR2: MNHNY, SVGAGI (reference sequence).

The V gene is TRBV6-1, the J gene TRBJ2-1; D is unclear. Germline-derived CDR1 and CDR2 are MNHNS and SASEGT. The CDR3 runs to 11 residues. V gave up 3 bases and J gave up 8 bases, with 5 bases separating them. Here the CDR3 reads CASSEWDEQFF. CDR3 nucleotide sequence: TGTGCCAGCAGTGAGTGGGATGAGCAGTTCTTC.

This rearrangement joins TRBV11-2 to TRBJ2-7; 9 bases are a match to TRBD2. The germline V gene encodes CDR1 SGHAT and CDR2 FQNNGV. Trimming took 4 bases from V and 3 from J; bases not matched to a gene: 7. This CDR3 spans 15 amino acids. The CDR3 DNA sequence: TGTGCCAGCAGCTCTATAACTAGCGGGCACTACGAGCAGTACTTC. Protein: CASSSITSGHYEQYF.

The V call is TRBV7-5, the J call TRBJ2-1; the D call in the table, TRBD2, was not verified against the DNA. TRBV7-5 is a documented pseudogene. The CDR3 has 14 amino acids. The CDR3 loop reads CASSPPPGRYEQFF. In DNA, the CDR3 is TGTGCCAGCAGCCCGCCCCCCGGGAGGTATGAGCAGTTCTTC.

The DNA of the CDR3 is TGTGCCAGCAGTGAACCGGGACTAGCGGGAACAAATGAGCAGTTCTTC. Translation gives CASSEPGLAGTNEQFF. The chain employs TRBV2 and TRBJ2-1; 13 bases match TRBD2. This CDR3 contains 16 residues. V lost 2 bases, J lost 7 bases, and 5 bases stayed unmatched. The V gene's germline CDR1 is SNHLY and CDR2 FYNNEI.

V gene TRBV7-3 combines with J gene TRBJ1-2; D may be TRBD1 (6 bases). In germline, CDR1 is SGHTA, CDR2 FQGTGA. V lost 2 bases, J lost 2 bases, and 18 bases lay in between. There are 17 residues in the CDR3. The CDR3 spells CASSLDWEQRGNYGYTF. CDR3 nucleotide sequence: TGTGCCAGCAGCTTAGATTGGGAGCAGAGGGGGAACTATGGCTACACCTTC. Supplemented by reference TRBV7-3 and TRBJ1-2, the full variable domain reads GAGVSQTPSNKVTEKGKYVELRCDPISGHTALYWYRQSLGQGPEFLIYFQGTGAADDSGLPNDRFFAVRPEGSVSTLKIQRTERGDSAVYLCASSLDWEQRGNYGYTFGSGTRLTVV.

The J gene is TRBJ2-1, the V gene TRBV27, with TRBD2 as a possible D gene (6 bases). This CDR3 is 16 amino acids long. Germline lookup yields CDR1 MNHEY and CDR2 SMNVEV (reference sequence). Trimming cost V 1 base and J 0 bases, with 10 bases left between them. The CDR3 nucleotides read TGTGCCAGCAGTTTATATGGCGGGGACTCCTACAATGAGCAGTTCTTC. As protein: CASSLYGGDSYNEQFF.

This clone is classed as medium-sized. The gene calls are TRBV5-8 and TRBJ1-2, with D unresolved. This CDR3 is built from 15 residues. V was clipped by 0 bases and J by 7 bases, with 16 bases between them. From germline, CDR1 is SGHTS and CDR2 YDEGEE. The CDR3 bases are TGTGCCAGCAGCTTGGGGTCCGGGGTTCAGTCTGGCTACACCTTC. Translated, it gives CASSLGSGVQSGYTF.

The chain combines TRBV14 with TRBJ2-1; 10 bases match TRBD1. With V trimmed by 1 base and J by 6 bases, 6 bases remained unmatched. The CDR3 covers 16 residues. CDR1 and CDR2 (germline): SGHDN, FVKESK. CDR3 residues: CASSQAGQGVFNEQFF. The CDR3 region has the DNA TGTGCCAGCAGCCAAGCAGGACAGGGGGTCTTCAATGAGCAGTTCTTC. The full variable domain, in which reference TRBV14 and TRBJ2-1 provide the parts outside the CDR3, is EAGVTQFPSHSVIEKGQTVTLRCDPISGHDNLYWYRRVMGKEIKFLLHFVKESKQDESGMPNNRFLAERTGGTYSTLKVQPAELEDSGVYFCASSQAGQGVFNEQFFGPGTRLTVL.

CDR3: CASSLGGFGQYF. Written as DNA, the CDR3 is TGTGCCAGCAGCTTAGGGGGGTTCGGGCAGTACTTC. The rearrangement joins TRBV7-2 to TRBJ2-7; D is perhaps TRBD1 or TRBD2 (5 bases each). CDR1 and CDR2 (germline): SGHTA, FQGNSA. This CDR3 has 12 amino acids. V was cut by 1 base and J by 9 bases, with 10 bases left in between.